The 27 T cell receptor beta chains reported below all come from one sample, sequenced in a study of early stage breast cancer tumors. TCRdb's copy holds only in-frame clones and misses some; the assay was immunoSEQ multiplex PCR. Among 50,000 to 65,000 clones listed, around nine tenths were seen once. The sample taken for sequencing was blood. The receptor source for this set is a person aged 70 to 79 with breast cancer.

This sequence joins TRBV7-8 and TRBJ2-1; D might be TRBD2 (5 bases). The CDR3 is 14 residues long. Germline V gene sequence: CDR1 SGHVS, CDR2 FQNEAQ. V gave up 5 bases and J gave up 9 bases, with 17 bases separating them. The CDR3 DNA reads as TGTGCCAGCAGCCCTGCTGGGAGCGTGGGTGAGCAGTTCTTC. It codes for CASSPAGSVGEQFF.

The chain uses TRBV7-2 and TRBJ1-4; 9 nucleotides agree with TRBD1. The CDR3 length is 13 residues. CDR1 and CDR2 (germline): SGHTA, FQGNSA. V shed 5 bases, J shed 7 bases, and the junction held 2 bases outside the gene matches. DNA of the CDR3: TGTGCCAGCAGCCGGGACAGGGTTGAAAAACTGTTTTTT. Protein product: CASSRDRVEKLFF.

V is TRBV5-3 and J is TRBJ2-7, with 9 bases matching TRBD2. TRBV5-3 is noted as an ORF with a role that remains uncertain. The CDR3 is made up of 15 amino acids. After removal of 0 bases from V and 7 bases from J, the junction contained 8 bases not matched to a gene. In DNA, the CDR3 is TGTGCCAGAAGCTTGGCTCTAGCGGGAATATGGGAGCAGTACTTC. Protein sequence: CARSLALAGIWEQYF.

The CDR3 coding sequence is TGTGCCAGTATCCCGGGACAGGGCAATCAGCCCCAGCATTTT. Translated, it gives CASIPGQGNQPQHF. This rearrangement joins TRBV19 to TRBJ1-5; 8 bases line up with TRBD1. The V gene end was trimmed by 7 bases and the J gene end by 2 bases; junction bases not matched to a gene: 4. The CDR3 consists of 14 residues. Per germline, CDR1 LNHDA and CDR2 SQIVND (reference sequence).

CDR3 DNA sequence: TGTGCCAGCAGCGTAGACCCCCTGCCTAGTGATGAGCAGTTCTTC. This translates into CASSVDPLPSDEQFF. The J gene is TRBJ2-1, the V gene TRBV9; no clear D. The CDR3 runs to 15 residues. The V gene's germline CDR1 is SGDLS and CDR2 YYNGEE. The ends were cut back, 0 bases at V and 8 bases at J, with 15 bases in the middle. The variable domain in full, completed from reference TRBV9 and TRBJ2-1, reads DSGVTQTPKHLITATGQRVTLRCSPRSGDLSVYWYQQSLDQGLQFLIQYYNGEERAKGNILERFSAQQFPDLHSELNLSSLELGDSALYFCASSVDPLPSDEQFFGPGTRLTVL.

This clone was detected only once. This sequence joins TRBV5-1 and TRBJ2-1; TRBD2 aligns across 16 bases. The CDR3 has 19 amino acids. Unmatched junction bases numbered 8, after V lost 4 bases and J lost 1 base. From germline, CDR1 is SGHRS and CDR2 YFSETQ. CDR3 sequence: CASSPGLAGGPISYNEQFF. The DNA for the CDR3 is TGCGCCAGCAGCCCGGGACTAGCGGGGGGGCCCATTTCCTACAATGAGCAGTTCTTC. Together with reference TRBV5-1 and TRBJ2-1, the CDR3 gives the full variable domain: KAGVTQTPRYLIKTRGQQVTLSCSPISGHRSVSWYQQTPGQGLQFLFEYFSETQRNKGNFPGRFSGRQFSNSRSEMNVSTLELGDSALYLCASSPGLAGGPISYNEQFFGPGTRLTVL.

The genes are TRBV9 and TRBJ2-7; 11 bases map to TRBD2. The CDR3 consists of 16 residues. Germline CDR1 SGDLS, CDR2 YYNGEE. Trimming removed 0 bases from V and 7 bases from J; junction bases left unmatched: 9. The CDR3 nucleotides are TGTGCCAGCAGCGTAGGAGGTAGCGGGAGGGCCAAAGAGCAGTACTTC. It encodes CASSVGGSGRAKEQYF.

In DNA form, the CDR3 reads TGTGCCATCAGTGCGGACACCAGCAATCAGCCCCAGCATTTT. Translating gives CAISADTSNQPQHF. V usage is TRBV10-3 and J usage is TRBJ1-5; D possibly corresponds to TRBD1 (5 bases). Germline values: CDR1 ENHRY, CDR2 SYGVKD. This CDR3 contains 14 residues. Trimming stripped 4 bases from V and 1 base from J, with 8 bases between.

V is TRBV6-1 and J is TRBJ2-5, with D perhaps matching TRBD2 (6 bases). This CDR3 contains 14 residues. The germline V gene has CDR1 MNHNS and CDR2 SASEGT. Deletions cut 4 bases from V and 2 bases from J, with 11 bases between. The CDR3 DNA is TGTGCCAGCAGTGGTCGACTAGGGCAAGAGACCCAGTACTTC. Protein sequence: CASSGRLGQETQYF.

The V and J genes are TRBV30 and TRBJ2-1; tentatively, D is TRBD1 (6 bases). CDR3 length equals 13 residues. Trimming took 4 bases from V and 0 from J, leaving 7 bases between them. From germline, CDR1 is GTSNPN and CDR2 SVGIG (reference sequence). The CDR3 DNA reads TGTGCCTGGAAACAGGGCTCCTACAATGAGCAGTTCTTC. It specifies CAWKQGSYNEQFF.

The chain combines TRBV19 with TRBJ2-2, with TRBD1 matching 9 bases. Germline trimming cut 7 bases from V and 4 bases from J; bases unmatched to any gene: 4. This CDR3 is built from 14 residues. CDR1 is LNHDA and CDR2 is SQIVND in the germline V gene (reference sequence). This chain's CDR3 is CASTWTGATGELFF. In nucleotides, the CDR3 is TGTGCCAGTACCTGGACAGGGGCCACCGGGGAGCTGTTTTTT.

This chain uses TRBV2 with TRBJ2-1; TRBD2 agrees at 9 bases. J was trimmed by 2 bases and V by 5 bases; bases with no gene match: 7. The V gene's germline CDR1 is SNHLY and CDR2 FYNNEI. This CDR3 has 16 residues. The CDR3 DNA is TGTGCCAGCAGTCATGCTTCTAGCGGGGCCTACAATGAGCAGTTCTTC. Protein: CASSHASSGAYNEQFF. Drawing the rest from reference TRBV2 and TRBJ2-1, the complete variable domain is EPEVTQTPSHQVTQMGQEVILRCVPISNHLYFYWYRQILGQKVEFLVSFYNNEISEKSEIFDDQFSVERPDGSNFTLKIRSTKLEDSAMYFCASSHASSGAYNEQFFGPGTRLTVL.

The rearrangement links TRBV6-5 to TRBJ2-1, with D possibly being TRBD1 (6 bases). Deletions cut 5 bases from V and 5 bases from J, with 13 bases between. Germline V gene lookup returns CDR1 MNHEY and CDR2 SVGAGI. This CDR3 has 14 amino acids. The CDR3 loop reads CASSPRDTDNEQFF. The CDR3 DNA sequence: TGTGCCAGCAGTCCCCGGGACACCGACAATGAGCAGTTCTTC.

This chain links TRBV5-1 with TRBJ1-2; TRBD1 agrees at 8 bases. The CDR3 sequence is 15 residues long. Germline-derived CDR1 and CDR2 are SGHRS and YFSETQ. V gave up 2 bases and J gave up 7 bases; unmatched junction bases: 10. CDR3 DNA: TGCGCCAGCAGCTTTTCTATACAGGGGGGGGCTGGCTACACCTTC. Its translation: CASSFSIQGGAGYTF.

J is TRBJ1-1 and V is TRBV12-5; the D gene is possibly TRBD1 (6 bases). This CDR3 region has 15 residues. Trimming stripped 4 bases from V and 0 bases from J, with 12 bases between. Germline values: CDR1 LGHNT, CDR2 FRNRAP. The CDR3 protein is CASGYGQTMNTEAFF. The DNA for the CDR3 is TGTGCTAGTGGTTATGGACAGACCATGAACACTGAAGCTTTCTTT.

The chain carries TRBV4-2 and TRBJ1-5; D perhaps matches TRBD1 (5 bases). V lost 3 bases to trimming and J lost 1 base, with 19 bases between them. This CDR3 is 18 amino acids long. Germline V gives CDR1 LGHNA, CDR2 YNFKEQ. This CDR3 reads CASSQGRFREASNQPQHF. The CDR3 region has the DNA TGTGCCAGCAGCCAGGGTAGGTTCAGGGAGGCGAGCAATCAGCCCCAGCATTTT.

CDR3 DNA: TGCGCCAGCAGCTTACGGAGTTGGGATGAGCAGTTCTTC. Protein: CASSLRSWDEQFF. This chain connects TRBV5-1 to TRBJ2-1; no clear D gene. Trimming removed 2 bases at V and 8 bases at J, with 11 bases between. Germline CDR1 and CDR2: SGHRS and YFSETQ. The CDR3 consists of 13 residues.

The chain links TRBV10-3 to TRBJ1-5; possibly TRBD1 for D (6 bases). This CDR3 contains 13 residues. V was trimmed by 4 bases and J by 6 bases, leaving 10 bases between them. Germline V CDR1 and CDR2: ENHRY, SYGVKD. This chain's CDR3 is CAISGQVSQPQHF. The CDR3 DNA follows: TGTGCCATCAGTGGACAGGTCAGTCAGCCCCAGCATTTT.

The V gene is TRBV30, the J gene TRBJ2-5, with D maybe TRBD2 (7 bases). This CDR3 is 16 amino acids long. Trimming pared 1 base from V and 4 bases from J, leaving 19 bases between. Germline CDR1 and CDR2: GTSNPN and SVGIG (reference sequence). CDR3: CAWSGGGTPDVETQYF. The DNA for the CDR3 is TGTGCCTGGAGTGGGGGGGGGACACCCGACGTAGAGACCCAGTACTTC.

In nucleotides, the CDR3 is TGTGCCAGCAGTTACTTCTCGTCCGTCTACAATGAGCAGTTCTTC. Amino acids: CASSYFSSVYNEQFF. The gene calls are TRBV6-5 and TRBJ2-1; D is uncertain. Trimming took off 1 base at V and 3 bases at J, with 10 bases between the two ends. This CDR3 has 15 amino acids. CDR1 MNHEY and CDR2 SVGAGI come from the germline V gene.

V is TRBV11-2 and J is TRBJ2-2; D unresolved. This CDR3 region has 13 residues. CDR1 SGHAT and CDR2 FQNNGV come from the germline V gene. V was shortened by 5 bases and J by 5 bases, with 9 bases between the two germline ends. The CDR3 DNA reads as TGTGCCAGCAGCGTCCCTGTGACCGGGGAGCTGTTTTTT. This sequence encodes CASSVPVTGELFF.

The CDR3 loop reads CASSSSGGFSTDTQYF. Here the CDR3 DNA reads TGTGCCAGCAGTTCTAGCGGGGGGTTTAGCACAGATACGCAGTATTTT. The chain uses TRBV2 and TRBJ2-3; 11 nucleotides line up with TRBD2. Per germline, CDR1 SNHLY and CDR2 FYNNEI. V lost 5 bases to trimming and J lost 0 bases; unmatched junction nucleotides: 4. The CDR3 covers 16 residues. Supplemented by reference TRBV2 and TRBJ2-3, the full variable domain reads EPEVTQTPSHQVTQMGQEVILRCVPISNHLYFYWYRQILGQKVEFLVSFYNNEISEKSEIFDDQFSVERPDGSNFTLKIRSTKLEDSAMYFCASSSSGGFSTDTQYFGPGTRLTVL.

CDR3 amino acids: CAIRTNYGYTF. The CDR3 DNA reads as TGTGCCATTAGGACAAACTATGGCTACACCTTC. V and J are TRBV10-3 and TRBJ1-2; TRBD1 is a possible D gene (5 bases). Deletions cut 9 bases from V and 2 bases from J, with 7 bases between. From germline, CDR1 is ENHRY and CDR2 SYGVKD. CDR3 size: 11 residues.

This chain joins TRBV7-2 and TRBJ2-1, with 8 bases identical to TRBD2. CDR1 SGHTA and CDR2 FQGNSA come from the germline V gene. The V segment lost 5 bases and the J segment 8 bases; nucleotides outside the gene matches: 11. The CDR3 extends over 15 amino acids. The CDR3 loop is CASSGRGYGRDEQFF. The CDR3 DNA follows: TGTGCCAGCAGCGGCCGCGGGTACGGGAGGGATGAGCAGTTCTTC.

The DNA of the CDR3 is TGTGCCAGTAGTCCGCAACAGGCTGGCGAGCAGTACTTC. Amino acids: CASSPQQAGEQYF. The V call is TRBV19, the J call TRBJ2-7; TRBD1 might be the D (5 bases). The germline V gene encodes CDR1 LNHDA and CDR2 SQIVND (reference sequence). There are 13 residues in the CDR3. With 5 bases removed from V and 6 bases from J, the gap between germline ends came to 14 bases. Complete variable domain (other parts from reference TRBV19 and TRBJ2-7): DGGITQSPKYLFRKEGQNVTLSCEQNLNHDAMYWYRQDPGQGLRLIYYSQIVNDFQKGDIAEGYSVSREKKESFPLTVTSAQKNPTAFYLCASSPQQAGEQYFGPGTRLTVT.

V usage is TRBV6-5 and J usage is TRBJ2-7, with TRBD1 matching over 7 bases. This CDR3 spans 13 amino acids. The V and J ends lost 7 bases and 2 bases, in that order; junction bases with no gene match: 5. Per germline, CDR1 MNHEY and CDR2 SVGAGI. The CDR3, as DNA: TGTGCCAGCACCGACGGGACAGCCTACGAGCAGTACTTC. Translated: CASTDGTAYEQYF.

In this sample, this clone turned up a few times. The chain links TRBV27 to TRBJ2-1; a possible D gene is TRBD1 (6 bases). The CDR3 runs 15 residues. V shed 0 bases and J shed 4 bases, with 10 bases lying between them. Germline CDR1 is MNHEY and CDR2 is SMNVEV (reference sequence). Here the CDR3 DNA reads TGTGCCAGCAGTTTATCGATAGGGGGATACAATGAGCAGTTCTTC. As protein: CASSLSIGGYNEQFF.